This passage covers 19 T cell receptor beta chains from one sample sequenced in a study of blood T cell repertoires in COVID-19. The data were produced by immunoSEQ multiplex PCR, yet TCRdb's version contains in-frame clones alone and is incomplete. The table has about 160,000 clones, around 80% seen once; the top ten hold roughly 7.3%. Sequenced material: PBMCs or T cells enriched from blood (not recorded which). These receptors came from a woman in her forties or fifties who had recovered from COVID-19.

J is TRBJ1-1 and V is TRBV6-1; D remains unclear. This CDR3 is 13 amino acids long. Germline V gives CDR1 MNHNS, CDR2 SASEGT. Trimming stripped 0 bases from V and 11 bases from J, with 13 bases between. CDR3 residues: CASSEARGEYAFF. CDR3 in DNA: TGTGCCAGCAGTGAAGCGCGAGGTGAATACGCTTTCTTT.

This rearrangement joins TRBV19 to TRBJ2-3; no clear D gene. V lost 5 bases and J lost 5, with 5 bases in between. The CDR3 extends over 11 amino acids. Per the germline V gene, CDR1 is LNHDA and CDR2 is SQIVND (reference sequence). The CDR3 DNA follows: TGTGCCAGTAGTGCGAAAGATACGCAGTATTTT. This codes for CASSAKDTQYF.

The gene calls are TRBV12-3 or TRBV12-4 and TRBJ1-1; D might be TRBD1 (6 bases). The CDR3 has 13 amino acids. The V and J ends lost 4 bases and 7 bases respectively, with 13 bases between them. The chain's CDR3 is CASSYIQGVEAFF. The CDR3 DNA sequence: TGTGCCAGCAGTTACATACAGGGCGTTGAAGCTTTCTTT.

The rearrangement uses TRBV7-2 and TRBJ1-2, with 9 nucleotides matching TRBD1. This CDR3 has 16 residues. V was pared by 1 base and J by 1 base, with 4 bases of the junction left unmatched. Per the germline V gene, CDR1 is SGHTA and CDR2 is FQGNSA. The CDR3 loop reads CASSLVTGQGNYGYTF. The CDR3 coding sequence is TGTGCCAGCAGCTTAGTGACGGGACAGGGTAACTATGGCTACACCTTC. The entire variable domain, with the rest obtained from reference TRBV7-2 and TRBJ1-2, is as follows: GAGVSQSPSNKVTEKGKDVELRCDPISGHTALYWYRQSLGQGLEFLIYFQGNSAPDKSGLPSDRFSAERTGGSVSTLTIQRTQQEDSAVYLCASSLVTGQGNYGYTFGSGTRLTVV.

CDR3 sequence (DNA): TGCGCCAGCAGCTTCCGGGAGCGGGCTTTCTTT. It translates to CASSFRERAFF. The genes are TRBV5-1 and TRBJ1-1; no clear D gene. Trimming shortened V by 2 bases and J by 11 bases, and 10 bases separated the two germline ends. The CDR3 spans 11 residues. The germline gives CDR1 SGHRS, CDR2 YFSETQ.

This chain joins TRBV7-9 and TRBJ1-5; tentative D call: TRBD1 (5 bases). Germline loops: CDR1 SEHNR, CDR2 FQNEAQ (reference sequence). V dropped 2 bases and J dropped 9 bases, with 11 bases sitting between them. CDR3 length equals 13 residues. In nucleotides, the CDR3 is TGTGCCAGCAGCTTACGGGGGGAGGGGCCCCAGCATTTT. This codes for CASSLRGEGPQHF.

The V and J genes are TRBV5-4 and TRBJ2-1, with 7 bases aligning to TRBD2. Germline lookup yields CDR1 SGHNT and CDR2 YYREEE (reference sequence). Trimming at V came to 2 bases and at J to 5 bases, leaving 7 bases not matched to a gene. The CDR3 covers 15 residues. This CDR3 reads CASSFIGLVHNEQFF. Written as DNA, the CDR3 is TGTGCCAGCAGCTTTATTGGACTAGTCCACAATGAGCAGTTCTTC.

The chain employs TRBV28 and TRBJ1-2; D is uncertain. CDR1 and CDR2 from the germline V gene are MDHEN and SYDVKM. This CDR3 is 16 amino acids long. V lost 7 bases to trimming and J lost 7 bases, with 25 bases between them. The CDR3 loop reads CASTGDHTSRRGGYTF. In DNA form, the CDR3 reads TGTGCCAGCACAGGTGATCATACCTCCCGTCGTGGTGGCTACACCTTC.

As concerns this clone: Germline and junction disagree at one end, which may indicate a read error. V and J are TRBV7-3 and TRBJ2-2, with unresolved D. The CDR3 loop spans 12 amino acids. Germline V gene lookup returns CDR1 SGHTA and CDR2 FQGTGA. The CDR3, as DNA: TGTGCCAGCAGCTTCAACAGCGGGGAGCTGTTTTTT. It translates to CASSFNSGELFF.

The chain joins TRBV4-3 to TRBJ2-1; 7 positions match TRBD2. The CDR3 has 12 amino acids. Trimming took 5 bases from V and 7 from J; bases not matched to a gene: 2. From germline, CDR1 is LGHNA and CDR2 YSLEER. CDR3 amino acids: CASSGRGNEQFF. The DNA of the CDR3 is TGCGCCAGCAGCGGGAGGGGTAATGAGCAGTTCTTC.

The chain is built from TRBV7-2 and TRBJ1-6; 10 nucleotides align to TRBD1. V trimming: 2 bases; J trimming: 7 bases; junction bases outside the gene matches: 5. The CDR3 spans 16 residues. Per the germline V gene, CDR1 is SGHTA and CDR2 is FQGNSA. In DNA, the CDR3 is TGTGCCAGCAGCTTACGACAGGGGGCAGTCAATTCACCCCTCCACTTT. It is translated as CASSLRQGAVNSPLHF.

This chain joins TRBV19 and TRBJ1-1, with 7 bases matching TRBD1. V lost 5 bases, J lost 5 bases, and 8 bases stayed unmatched. The germline V gene has CDR1 LNHDA and CDR2 SQIVND (reference sequence). CDR3 size: 14 residues. This CDR3 reads CASSPRDSSTEAFF. For the CDR3, the DNA is TGTGCCAGTAGTCCTCGGGACAGTTCGACTGAAGCTTTCTTT.

The chain combines TRBV7-6 with TRBJ1-4; 7 nucleotides agree with TRBD1. The CDR3 runs 15 residues. J lost 8 bases, V lost 5 bases, and 11 bases had no gene match. Germline CDR1 reads SGHVS; CDR2 reads FNYEAQ. The CDR3 sequence is CASSRRTGLEEKLFF. In nucleotides, the CDR3 is TGTGCCAGCAGCCGTAGGACAGGTTTAGAAGAAAAACTGTTTTTT.

Only a few counts were recorded for this clone. CDR3 bases: TGTGCCAGCAGTTCCTTTCAGCGGAGGTTTCGGGCTGAAGCTTTCTTT. It translates to CASSSFQRRFRAEAFF. V is TRBV28 and J is TRBJ1-1; no firm D call. CDR3 length: 16 amino acids. V was pared by 4 bases and J by 6 bases, with 21 bases between. CDR1 is MDHEN, CDR2 SYDVKM, per germline.

The gene calls are TRBV10-3 and TRBJ2-1, with 9 bases lining up with TRBD2. The CDR3 length is 15 residues. Germline V gene sequence: CDR1 ENHRY, CDR2 SYGVKD. The V gene end was trimmed by 6 bases and the J gene end by 5 bases; junction bases not matched to a gene: 8. CDR3 amino acids: CAIRAGGPSDNEQFF. DNA of the CDR3: TGTGCCATCAGGGCGGGAGGGCCAAGTGACAATGAGCAGTTCTTC.

The chain uses TRBV10-3 and TRBJ2-2; TRBD2 aligns across 12 bases. The CDR3 extends over 16 amino acids. V shed 4 bases, J shed 5 bases, and the junction held 5 bases outside the gene matches. CDR1 is ENHRY and CDR2 is SYGVKD in the germline V gene. This CDR3 reads CAISATSGSWTGELFF. CDR3 DNA sequence: TGTGCCATCAGTGCGACTAGCGGGAGTTGGACCGGGGAGCTGTTTTTT.

This chain connects TRBV2 to TRBJ2-3; 10 bases align to TRBD2. Germline V lookup: CDR1 SNHLY, CDR2 FYNNEI. J was trimmed by 5 bases and V by 5 bases; bases with no gene match: 4. The CDR3 spans 14 residues. For the CDR3, the DNA is TGTGCCAGCAGTTCTAGCGGGAGTAAAGATACGCAGTATTTT. It is translated as CASSSSGSKDTQYF.

The chain uses TRBV29-1 and TRBJ1-2; D call uncertain. The CDR3 length is 13 residues. Germline CDR1 and CDR2: SQVTM and ANQGSEA. The CDR3 region is CSCNTRENYGYTF. DNA of the CDR3: TGCAGTTGTAATACTCGGGAGAACTATGGCTACACCTTC.

V usage is TRBV6-5 and J usage is TRBJ2-5; 8 bases fit TRBD1. There are 14 residues in the CDR3. Germline CDR1 and CDR2: MNHEY and SVGAGI. Losses at the gene ends were 11 bases for V and 2 bases for J; bases not matched to a gene: 10. The CDR3 protein is CAGQGARGQETQYF. The CDR3 nucleotides read TGTGCCGGTCAGGGGGCGCGGGGACAAGAGACCCAGTACTTC.